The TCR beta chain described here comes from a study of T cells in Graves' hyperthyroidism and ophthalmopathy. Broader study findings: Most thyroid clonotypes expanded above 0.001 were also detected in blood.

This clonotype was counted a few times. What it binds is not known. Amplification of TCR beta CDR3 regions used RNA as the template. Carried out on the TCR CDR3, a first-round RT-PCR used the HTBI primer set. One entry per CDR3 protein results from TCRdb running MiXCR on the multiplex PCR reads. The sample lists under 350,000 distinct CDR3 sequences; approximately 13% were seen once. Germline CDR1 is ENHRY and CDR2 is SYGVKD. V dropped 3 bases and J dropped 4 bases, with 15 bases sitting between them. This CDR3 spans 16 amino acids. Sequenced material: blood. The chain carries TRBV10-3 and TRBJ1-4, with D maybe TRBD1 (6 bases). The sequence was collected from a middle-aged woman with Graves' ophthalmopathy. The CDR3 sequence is CAISETPRGFNEKLFF. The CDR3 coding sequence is TGTGCCATCAGTGAAACCCCCAGGGGCTTTAATGAAAAACTGTTTTTT.